The clone carrying this T cell receptor (beta chain) was counted once. The sample comes from a study of OX40 agonist ivuxolimab in advanced cancers. This table comes from immunoSEQ multiplex PCR, and its TCRdb copy is limited to in-frame clones, with some not included. The sample holds more than 45,000 clones, around 90% seen once. Germline V gene lookup returns CDR1 MNHEY and CDR2 SVGAGI. The V and J ends lost 2 bases and 1 base respectively, with 5 bases between them. The CDR3 runs to 13 residues. The chain couples TRBV6-5 to TRBJ1-1; D ambiguous. The sample was CD4+ or CD8+ T cells sorted from blood, taken in a trial of the OX40 agonist ivuxolimab. The origin of this receptor is an adult with an advanced solid tumor such as melanoma, head and neck, liver or kidney cancer. The CDR3 spells CASSYGRNTEAFF. For the CDR3, the DNA is TGTGCCAGCAGTTACGGAAGGAACACTGAAGCTTTCTTT.